These T cell receptor beta chains were read from a single sample in a study of breast tumors, draining lymph nodes, adjacent tissues. TCRdb independently ran MiXCR on the multiplex PCR reads; one entry per CDR3 protein. The table lists about 230,000 distinct CDR3 sequences, less than 40% of them singletons. Material for sequencing was axillary lymph node tissue. The receptors here all came from a female donor with breast cancer. Some clones in this sample may be carry-over from other donors' samples. CDR3s leave out the opening cysteine and the closing phenylalanine or tryptophan.

v_call,cdr3_aa
TRBV7-2,ASSSRTGLGNEQF
TRBV7-2,ASSFSSSSGNTIY
TRBV6-1,ASSDLGGAWETQY
TRBV18,ASSPSGAGGYEQY
TRBV20-1,SADNPGGGRNEHF
TRBV18,ASSPLRGGTDWERGYT
TRBV5-4,ASRVLAGADTQY
TRBV3-1,ASSQALGGRPQH
TRBV5-6,ASSVSSGKLTYEQY
TRBV7-8,ASSLRGGTSGTGTQY
TRBV7-9,ASSRTGKQETQY
TRBV5-6,ASSISGANVLT
TRBV29-1,SVDGAGSNEQF
TRBV6-2/TRBV6-3,ASQGPLATVTYEQY
TRBV29-1,GVEDRGQGANYGYT
TRBV12-5,ATWDDRGNEQF
TRBV11-3,ASSLEGSRELF
TRBV18,ASSPWTGKYTQY
TRBV20-1,SARTVQISGANVLT
TRBV18,ASSPPLSRGEQPQH
TRBV5-5,ASNRGGDGYT
TRBV11-1,ASSPWGQLGSGANVLT
TRBV6-2/TRBV6-3,ASYMGDGELF
TRBV29-1,SSGLLNNEQF
TRBV6-6,ASSYSTLTDTQY
TRBV11-1,ASSFLGGQLAGAQTHGSGELF
TRBV12-3/TRBV12-4,ASSSADQGGETQY
TRBV6-7,ASSYQVTLKLSLDKGRETQY
TRBV6-1,ASSEAPTYEQY
TRBV7-6,AILGTGELF
TRBV5-6,ASSPGQGPNFSYNSPLH
TRBV20-1,SARRGQGWETQY
TRBV3-1,ASSQTLQGQPQH
TRBV3-1,ASSQKRETQY
TRBV7-6,ASSLVVAGSYEQY
TRBV5-1,ASSWGGEVETQY
TRBV15,ATSRVPTSGVAKNIQY
TRBV6-6,ASTLRTDSYEH
TRBV24-1,ATSDLDSNEAF
TRBV9,ASGTESILSPLH
TRBV25-1,ASSAQRSSYNEQF
TRBV20-1,SARDPLAGGLTGELF
TRBV24-1,ATSEGGPDEKLF
TRBV20-1,SAREIRQGNQPQH
TRBV18,ASSQGVAKNIQY
TRBV20-1,SARPKGGRSNEQF
TRBV20-1,SARDSASGQETQY
TRBV20-1,SARDHRTSGQETQY
TRBV29-1,SLAGQGGYT